This TCR beta chain was recovered during a study of Graves' ophthalmopathy and Graves' hyperthyroidism. Background on the study: The authors defined stable hyperthyroidism as no ophthalmopathy within 18 months of follow-up.

This clonotype was detected ten times or more. Its antigen is as yet unknown. At one boundary the junction diverges from the germline segment, which might be a read error. The TCR beta CDR3 regions underwent amplification from RNA transcripts. Second-round multiplex PCR followed a first-round RT-PCR using HTBI primers. TCRdb re-analysed the multiplex PCR reads in MiXCR, keeping a single row per CDR3 protein. The top ten hold 11% of the sample, which has more than 1,000,000 distinct CDR3 sequences, about 40% seen once. General study results and limits: Blood shared most expanded thyroid clonotypes above 0.001 frequency. Ophthalmopathy progression was predicted with about 67% sensitivity and approximately 72% specificity. From stable hyperthyroidism, ophthalmopathy was separated by a 13-signature model with approximately 90% sensitivity and under 84% specificity.

The length of the CDR3 is 13 residues. Source material: peripheral blood or thyroid tissue (not recorded which). The J gene is TRBJ1-5, the V gene TRBV12-3 or TRBV12-4; D is unclear. This TCR was sampled from an adult man with Graves' hyperthyroidism. The DNA for the CDR3 is TGTGCCAGCAGCTTAGCCCTCAATCAGCCCCAGCATTTT. This encodes CASSLALNQPQHF.